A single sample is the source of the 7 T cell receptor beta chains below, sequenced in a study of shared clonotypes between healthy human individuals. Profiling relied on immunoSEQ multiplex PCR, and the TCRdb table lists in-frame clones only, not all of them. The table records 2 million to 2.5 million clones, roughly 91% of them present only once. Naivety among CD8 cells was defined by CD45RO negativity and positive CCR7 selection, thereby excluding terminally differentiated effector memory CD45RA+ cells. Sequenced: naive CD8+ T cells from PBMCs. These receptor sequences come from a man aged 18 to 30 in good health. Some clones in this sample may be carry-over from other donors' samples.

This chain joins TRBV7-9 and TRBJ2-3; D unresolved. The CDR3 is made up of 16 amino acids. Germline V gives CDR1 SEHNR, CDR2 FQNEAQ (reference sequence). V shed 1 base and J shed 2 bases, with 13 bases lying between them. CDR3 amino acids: CASSLGAGEVTDTQYF. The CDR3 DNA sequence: TGTGCCAGCAGCTTAGGAGCCGGAGAAGTCACAGATACGCAGTATTTT.

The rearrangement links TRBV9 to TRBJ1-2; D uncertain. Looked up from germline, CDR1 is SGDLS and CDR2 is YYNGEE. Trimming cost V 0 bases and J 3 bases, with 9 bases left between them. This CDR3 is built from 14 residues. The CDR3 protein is CASSVEHGDYGYTF. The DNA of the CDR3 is TGTGCCAGCAGCGTAGAGCATGGGGACTATGGCTACACCTTC.

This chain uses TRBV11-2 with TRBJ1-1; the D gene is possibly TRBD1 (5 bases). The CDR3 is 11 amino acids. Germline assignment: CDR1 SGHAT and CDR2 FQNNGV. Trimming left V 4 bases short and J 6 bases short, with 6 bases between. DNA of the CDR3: TGTGCCAGCAGCTCGGGGGCTGAAGCTTTCTTT. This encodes CASSSGAEAFF.

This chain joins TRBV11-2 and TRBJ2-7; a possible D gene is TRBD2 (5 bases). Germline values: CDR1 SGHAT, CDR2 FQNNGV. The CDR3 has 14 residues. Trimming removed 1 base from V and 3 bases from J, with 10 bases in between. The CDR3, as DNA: TGTGCCAGCAGCTTAGTCGCTAGCAACTACGAGCAGTACTTC. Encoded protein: CASSLVASNYEQYF.

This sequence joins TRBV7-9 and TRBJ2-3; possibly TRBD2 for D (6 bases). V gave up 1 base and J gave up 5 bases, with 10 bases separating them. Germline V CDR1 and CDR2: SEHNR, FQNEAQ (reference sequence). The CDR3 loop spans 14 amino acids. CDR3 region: CASSLDQRVDTQYF. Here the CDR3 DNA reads TGTGCCAGCAGCTTAGATCAGCGGGTAGATACGCAGTATTTT.

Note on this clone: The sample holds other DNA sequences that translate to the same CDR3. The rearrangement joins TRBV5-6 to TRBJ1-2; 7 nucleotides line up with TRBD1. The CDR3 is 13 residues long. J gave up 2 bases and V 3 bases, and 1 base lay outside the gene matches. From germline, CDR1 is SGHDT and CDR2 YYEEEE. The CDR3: CASSSTGNYGYTF. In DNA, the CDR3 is TGTGCCAGCAGCTCGACAGGGAACTATGGCTACACCTTC.

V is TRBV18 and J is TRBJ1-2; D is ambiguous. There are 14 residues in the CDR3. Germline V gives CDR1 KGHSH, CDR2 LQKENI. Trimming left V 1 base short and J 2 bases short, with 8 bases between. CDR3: CASSPLKENYGYTF. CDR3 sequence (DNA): TGTGCCAGCTCACCACTTAAGGAGAACTATGGCTACACCTTC. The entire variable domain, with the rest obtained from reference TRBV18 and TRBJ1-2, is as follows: NAGVMQNPRHLVRRRGQEARLRCSPMKGHSHVYWYRQLPEEGLKFMVYLQKENIIDESGMPKERFSAEFPKEGPSILRIQQVVRGDSAAYFCASSPLKENYGYTFGSGTRLTVV.